Sequencing of this T cell receptor beta chain was carried out in a study of control samples from healthy donors and cancer patients. Libraries were prepared by immunoSEQ multiplex PCR; TCRdb keeps only in-frame clonotypes and omits some of them. The sample contains 110,000 or so clones, approximately 88% of which appear only once. The receptor was derived from a middle-aged man in good health. The sequenced sample was blood.

The CDR3 sequence: CATSDLRGTEAFF. CDR3 DNA sequence: TGTGCCACCAGTGATTTGCGGGGGACAGAAGCTTTCTTT. This chain uses TRBV24-1 with TRBJ1-1, with D possibly TRBD1 on 6 matching bases. V was shortened by 0 bases and J by 8 bases, with 9 bases between the two germline ends. Germline lookup yields CDR1 KGHDR and CDR2 SFDVKD. The length of the CDR3 is 13 residues.